A single sample gave rise to the 30 T cell receptor beta chains below, sequenced in a study of blood T cell repertoires in COVID-19. The protocol was immunoSEQ multiplex PCR, while the TCRdb copy is restricted to in-frame clones and leaves out a portion. This table has fewer than 140,000 clones, around 80% appearing once. The sequenced sample was peripheral blood. These receptors were obtained from a woman aged 60-70 years with acute or convalescent COVID-19.

V is TRBV7-6 and J is TRBJ2-1, with 8 nucleotides matching TRBD2. The J segment lost 8 bases and the V segment lost 1 base, leaving 7 bases of the junction unmatched. Germline CDR1 is SGHVS and CDR2 is FNYEAQ. This CDR3 has 15 amino acids. The CDR3: CASSLGTSIGYEQFF. The CDR3 DNA reads as TGTGCCAGCAGCTTAGGGACTAGCATTGGTTATGAGCAGTTCTTC.

V usage is TRBV25-1 and J usage is TRBJ1-1; no definite D call. CDR1 is MGHDK, CDR2 SYGVNS, per germline. V lost 8 bases and J lost 5, with 18 bases in between. This CDR3 spans 14 amino acids. Here the CDR3 DNA reads TGTGCCAGCCGCCGATCCAGCGGGTGGACTGAAGCTTTCTTT. This codes for CASRRSSGWTEAFF.

This clone was observed once. The chain has TRBV27 and TRBJ2-2, with 9 bases identical to TRBD1. Germline trimming cut 4 bases from V and 3 bases from J; bases unmatched to any gene: 6. This CDR3 region has 16 residues. Germline CDR1 MNHEY, CDR2 SMNVEV (reference sequence). CDR3 in amino acids: CASSSDRGLYTGELFF. The CDR3 DNA sequence: TGTGCCAGCAGTTCCGACAGGGGGTTGTACACCGGGGAGCTGTTTTTT.

The genes are TRBV19 and TRBJ2-4, with a tentative D call TRBD1 (5 bases). Germline CDR1 and CDR2: LNHDA and SQIVND (reference sequence). V shed 4 bases and J shed 5 bases, with 9 bases lying between them. This CDR3 region has 13 residues. CDR3 sequence (DNA): TGTGCCAGTAGTAACCAGGGTCAAAACATTCAGTACTTC. Amino acid sequence: CASSNQGQNIQYF.

This clone was observed once. This chain uses TRBV5-1 with TRBJ2-6, with TRBD1 matching 9 bases. CDR1 and CDR2 (germline): SGHRS, YFSETQ. J was trimmed by 0 bases and V by 0 bases; bases with no gene match: 4. The CDR3 extends over 18 amino acids. The CDR3 DNA is TGCGCCAGCAGCTTGGTGGGACAGGGAGCCTCTGGGGCCAACGTCCTGACTTTC. Its translation is CASSLVGQGASGANVLTF.

The chain uses TRBV18 and TRBJ1-4; D gene ambiguous. Germline loops: CDR1 KGHSH, CDR2 LQKENI. V lost 2 bases and J lost 8, with 6 bases in between. The CDR3 length is 12 residues. Here the CDR3 reads CASSPEREKLFF. CDR3 nucleotides: TGTGCCAGCTCACCAGAGAGGGAAAAACTGTTTTTT.

This rearrangement joins TRBV2 to TRBJ2-3; 9 nucleotides line up with TRBD2. Germline V gene sequence: CDR1 SNHLY, CDR2 FYNNEI. The CDR3 sequence is 17 residues long. Trimming took 8 bases from V and 2 from J; bases not matched to a gene: 14. CDR3 DNA: TGTGCCAGCCATCCAAATAGACTAGCGGCCTCCACAGATACGCAGTATTTT. Amino acids: CASHPNRLAASTDTQYF.

This sequence joins TRBV5-1 and TRBJ1-6; 10 nucleotides agree with TRBD1. From germline, CDR1 is SGHRS and CDR2 YFSETQ. Trimming took 6 bases from V and 10 from J; bases not matched to a gene: 13. CDR3 length equals 16 residues. The CDR3 DNA is TGCGCCAGCACCGTGGGGACAGGGGTGGATAGATCACCCCTCCACTTT. Translating it yields CASTVGTGVDRSPLHF. The whole variable domain, filled in from reference TRBV5-1 and TRBJ1-6, reads KAGVTQTPRYLIKTRGQQVTLSCSPISGHRSVSWYQQTPGQGLQFLFEYFSETQRNKGNFPGRFSGRQFSNSRSEMNVSTLELGDSALYLCASTVGTGVDRSPLHFGNGTRLTVT.

The rearrangement uses TRBV2 and TRBJ2-3; TRBD2 might be the D (6 bases). The CDR3 runs 15 residues. Germline CDR1 reads SNHLY; CDR2 reads FYNNEI. The V gene lost 5 bases and the J gene lost 6 bases, with 18 bases spanning the gap. The CDR3 is CASSTPLGEADTQYF. The DNA for the CDR3 is TGTGCCAGCAGTACCCCGTTAGGGGAGGCGGATACGCAGTATTTT.

This clone has a handful of counts. The chain is built from TRBV2 and TRBJ1-2; unclear D gene. Germline V gives CDR1 SNHLY, CDR2 FYNNEI. V lost 1 base and J lost 4, with 10 bases in between. The CDR3 sequence is 14 residues long. CDR3 DNA sequence: TGTGCCAGCAGTGAAGAAGTAACAGCCTATGGCTACACCTTC. Amino acids: CASSEEVTAYGYTF.

The CDR3 nucleotides read TGTGCCAGCAGCTTATTCCCTAGCGGGGGGGGGAACTCCTACAATGAGCAGTTCTTC. Translating it yields CASSLFPSGGGNSYNEQFF. The rearrangement joins TRBV7-2 to TRBJ2-1; 12 positions agree with TRBD2. The germline CDR1 and CDR2 sequences are SGHTA and FQGNSA. V was clipped by 2 bases and J by 0 bases; unmatched bases: 8. CDR3 length: 19 residues.

The genes are TRBV27 and TRBJ1-5; possibly TRBD1 for D (6 bases). V gave up 5 bases and J gave up 2 bases, with 16 bases separating them. Germline V gene lookup returns CDR1 MNHEY and CDR2 SMNVEV (reference sequence). CDR3 length: 16 amino acids. For the CDR3, the DNA is TGTGCCAGCAGTCCCACAGGGTATCTCGGCAATCAGCCCCAGCATTTT. Translation gives CASSPTGYLGNQPQHF.

As concerns this clone: Likely a read error: the CDR3 ends without its conserved phenylalanine or tryptophan. The DNA is left out, because the CDR3 cannot be placed on it with certainty; the CDR3 is given as TCRdb lists it. The chain is built from TRBV28 and TRBJ2-7; TRBD2 is the table's D call, not checked against the DNA. Germline-derived CDR1 and CDR2 are MDHEN and SYDVKM. A total of 13 residues make up the CDR3, ends included. CDR3 residues: CASSSRFAGSLLL.

J is TRBJ2-7 and V is TRBV5-1; 7 bases agree with TRBD2. Per germline, CDR1 SGHRS and CDR2 YFSETQ. The CDR3 has 14 residues. V was pared by 4 bases and J by 1 base, with 5 bases of the junction left unmatched. This CDR3 is CASSPGLLSYEQYF. As DNA, the CDR3 is TGCGCCAGCAGCCCGGGACTACTGTCCTACGAGCAGTACTTC.

This chain connects TRBV25-1 to TRBJ2-7, with TRBD2 matching 8 bases. Germline values: CDR1 MGHDK, CDR2 SYGVNS. The V gene end was trimmed by 10 bases and the J gene end by 2 bases; junction bases not matched to a gene: 10. This CDR3 spans 14 amino acids. DNA of the CDR3: TGTGCCACCGCCCCCGACGGGGGGGCCTACGAGCAGTACTTC. Translating gives CATAPDGGAYEQYF.

V usage is TRBV19 and J usage is TRBJ1-5; 8 bases are a match to TRBD1. The CDR3 has 14 amino acids. Losses at the gene ends were 5 bases for V and 6 bases for J; bases not matched to a gene: 6. Germline values: CDR1 LNHDA, CDR2 SQIVND (reference sequence). The CDR3 sequence is CASSADRGGQPQHF. The CDR3 DNA follows: TGTGCCAGTAGTGCAGACAGGGGAGGTCAGCCCCAGCATTTT.

The chain has TRBV20-1 and TRBJ1-3; perhaps TRBD1 as D (6 bases). The CDR3 contains 17 residues. The germline V gene encodes CDR1 DFQATT and CDR2 SNEGSKA (reference sequence). V lost 3 bases, J lost 8 bases, and 26 bases lay in between. The CDR3 DNA reads TGCAGTGCTAGTGGGCTGCCGACCGGGACAACAAGGCACACCATATATTTT. Its protein product is CSASGLPTGTTRHTIYF.

In DNA form, the CDR3 reads TGTGCCAGCAGCGCACAGGGCTTTGAGACCCAGTACTTC. Protein sequence: CASSAQGFETQYF. J is TRBJ2-5 and V is TRBV9, with a possible D match to TRBD1 (6 bases). Trimming pared 3 bases from V and 5 bases from J, leaving 11 bases between. The germline CDR1 and CDR2 sequences are SGDLS and YYNGEE. The CDR3 spans 13 residues.

The V and J genes are TRBV27 and TRBJ1-2; tentatively, D is TRBD1 (5 bases). Trimming took off 4 bases at V and 4 bases at J, with 13 bases between the two ends. CDR1 MNHEY and CDR2 SMNVEV come from the germline V gene (reference sequence). The CDR3 runs to 14 residues. In nucleotides, the CDR3 is TGTGCCAGCAGTTCCCGAACAGGTTCCTATGGCTACACCTTC. It is translated as CASSSRTGSYGYTF.

The gene calls are TRBV19 and TRBJ2-7; 9 bases fit TRBD1. Germline lookup yields CDR1 LNHDA and CDR2 SQIVND (reference sequence). V shed 5 bases and J 2 bases; nucleotides not matched to a gene: 7. This CDR3 spans 15 amino acids. The CDR3 bases are TGTGCCAGTAGTTTTCCGGGACAGGGCACCTACGAGCAGTACTTC. Amino acids: CASSFPGQGTYEQYF.

The chain couples TRBV6-5 to TRBJ1-1; D unresolved. The CDR3 totals 11 residues. Trimming stripped 3 bases from V and 9 bases from J, with 8 bases between. Looked up from germline, CDR1 is MNHEY and CDR2 is SVGAGI. The CDR3 DNA reads as TGTGCCAGCAGTTATGGAGGAAAAGCTTTCTTT. It translates to CASSYGGKAFF.

The chain joins TRBV7-6 to TRBJ1-5; tentatively, D is TRBD1 (5 bases). Germline V gives CDR1 SGHVS, CDR2 FNYEAQ. The CDR3 contains 15 residues. V dropped 5 bases and J dropped 3 bases, with 14 bases sitting between them. Here the CDR3 reads CASSPGTDPNQPQHF. Written as DNA, the CDR3 is TGTGCCAGCAGCCCCGGGACTGACCCCAATCAGCCCCAGCATTTT.

The genes are TRBV6-6 and TRBJ2-7; 9 bases fit TRBD1. The V and J ends lost 9 bases and 5 bases, in that order; junction bases with no gene match: 14. Germline CDR1 is MNHNY and CDR2 is SVGAGI (reference sequence). The CDR3 contains 15 residues. For the CDR3, the DNA is TGTGCCAGTAACCTTTCAGGACAGGGGATCCACGAGCAGTACTTC. Translated, it gives CASNLSGQGIHEQYF.

This sequence joins TRBV19 and TRBJ1-4; 7 bases are a match to TRBD1. CDR3 length equals 16 residues. V was pared by 7 bases and J by 7 bases, with 15 bases of the junction left unmatched. Germline-derived CDR1 and CDR2 are LNHDA and SQIVND (reference sequence). CDR3 sequence: CASTTPPGTGAEKLFF. The CDR3 DNA follows: TGTGCCAGTACCACCCCTCCCGGTACAGGGGCTGAAAAACTGTTTTTT.

The V call is TRBV3-1 (or the pseudogene TRBV3-2), the J call TRBJ2-5; D gene ambiguous. Germline values: CDR1 LGHDT, CDR2 YNNKEL (reference sequence). Trimming shortened V by 0 bases and J by 5 bases, and 10 bases separated the two germline ends. This CDR3 contains 14 residues. CDR3 sequence reads: CASSQEAEAETQYF. CDR3 nucleotide sequence: TGTGCCAGCAGCCAAGAAGCTGAGGCGGAGACCCAGTACTTC.

The rearrangement joins TRBV11-2 to TRBJ1-4; the match to TRBD1 covers 10 bases. Germline V gene sequence: CDR1 SGHAT, CDR2 FQNNGV. The CDR3 spans 17 residues. The V segment lost 1 base and the J segment 3 bases; nucleotides outside the gene matches: 5. The CDR3 DNA sequence: TGTGCCAGCAGCTTAGGAGACAGGGGGCAAGCTAATGAAAAACTGTTTTTT. Translated: CASSLGDRGQANEKLFF.

The chain joins TRBV7-9 to TRBJ1-1, with no clear D. This CDR3 contains 15 residues. Germline V CDR1 and CDR2: SEHNR, FQNEAQ (reference sequence). V gave up 1 base and J gave up 6 bases, with 15 bases separating them. CDR3 loop: CASSLVSRVSAEAFF. Here the CDR3 DNA reads TGTGCCAGCAGCTTAGTCTCGAGGGTTAGCGCTGAAGCTTTCTTT.

This chain's CDR3 is CASSLAGQPYGYTF. The CDR3 DNA sequence: TGCGCCAGCAGCTTAGCCGGACAACCCTATGGCTACACCTTC. The chain is built from TRBV5-1 and TRBJ1-2; tentatively, D is TRBD1 (5 bases). This CDR3 spans 14 amino acids. Germline V gene lookup returns CDR1 SGHRS and CDR2 YFSETQ. With 2 bases removed from V and 4 bases from J, the gap between germline ends came to 12 bases.

CDR3 residues: CASSSPSGGNSPLHF. The CDR3, as DNA: TGTGCCAGCAGTTCCCCCTCAGGGGGAAATTCACCCCTCCACTTT. The chain joins TRBV28 to TRBJ1-6; 7 bases match TRBD1. Germline assignment: CDR1 MDHEN and CDR2 SYDVKM. Trimming at V came to 4 bases and at J to 7 bases, leaving 7 bases not matched to a gene. The CDR3 sequence is 15 residues long. The variable domain in full, with the rest retrieved from reference TRBV28 and TRBJ1-6, is DVKVTQSSRYLVKRTGEKVFLECVQDMDHENMFWYRQDPGLGLRLIYFSYDVKMKEKGDIPEGYSVSREKKERFSLILESASTNQTSMYLCASSSPSGGNSPLHFGNGTRLTVT.

As DNA, the CDR3 is TGTGCCCTGGGGGGGCTGGAATCGAATCAGCCCCAGCATTTT. This encodes CALGGLESNQPQHF. V and J are TRBV30 and TRBJ1-5; maybe TRBD1 (6 bases). V lost 8 bases and J lost 4, with 18 bases in between. The germline CDR1 and CDR2 sequences are GTSNPN and SVGIG (reference sequence). The CDR3 is 14 amino acids.